One sample yielded the 8 T cell receptor beta chains listed below, sequenced in a study of somatic mutations in cytotoxic T cells in rheumatoid arthritis. Measured with immunoSEQ multiplex PCR; TCRdb has only the in-frame clones, and not every one. The table includes 18,000 or so clones, around 70% detected once. The sample was CD8+ T cells sorted from blood. These TCRs come from an older woman in good health.

By proportion, this clone is medium-sized. This rearrangement joins TRBV11-2 to TRBJ1-2, with D unclear. CDR1 SGHAT and CDR2 FQNNGV come from the germline V gene. V was clipped by 2 bases and J by 6 bases, with 4 bases between them. This CDR3 has 11 residues. CDR3 in amino acids: CASSLIHGYTF. The DNA for the CDR3 is TGTGCCAGCAGCTTAATCCATGGCTACACCTTC.

This clone has only a few counts. The rearrangement links TRBV29-1 to TRBJ1-2; D gene unclear. Trimming cost V 2 bases and J 4 bases, with 8 bases left between them. CDR1 is SQVTM and CDR2 is ANQGSEA in the germline V gene. This CDR3 spans 12 amino acids. DNA of the CDR3: TGCAGCGTTGAACTGGAGGGCTATGGCTACACCTTC. It specifies CSVELEGYGYTF.

On this clone itself: A junction boundary mismatches the germline segment, possibly from a read error. The V gene is TRBV28, the J gene TRBJ2-7, with D perhaps TRBD1 (5 bases). This CDR3 comprises 14 residues. Germline CDR1 is MDHEN and CDR2 is SYDVKM. The CDR3 bases are TGTGCCAGCAGTTTCGACAGAGAGTCCTCCGAGCAGTACTTC. Protein product: CASSFDRESSEQYF. Filled out from reference TRBV28 and TRBJ2-7, the complete variable domain reads DVKVTQSSRYLVKRTGEKVFLECVQDMDHENMFWYRQDPGLGLRLIYFSYDVKMKEKGDIPEGYSVSREKKERFSLILESASTNQTSMYLCASSFDRESSEQYFGPGTRLTVT.

The rearrangement joins TRBV7-6 to TRBJ2-1; D gene ambiguous. The V and J ends lost 1 base and 10 bases respectively, with 5 bases between them. CDR1 SGHVS and CDR2 FNYEAQ come from the germline V gene. This CDR3 has 11 residues. The CDR3 sequence is CASSLGAEQFF. The DNA of the CDR3 is TGTGCCAGCAGCTTAGGAGCCGAGCAGTTCTTC.

The chain recombines TRBV25-1 with TRBJ2-7; D remains unclear. The CDR3 extends over 13 amino acids. The V gene lost 2 bases and the J gene lost 0 bases, with 5 bases spanning the gap. Germline CDR1 and CDR2: MGHDK and SYGVNS. The CDR3 loop is CASSERSSYEQYF. Here the CDR3 DNA reads TGTGCCAGCAGTGAACGGAGCTCCTACGAGCAGTACTTC.

The chain is built from TRBV27 and TRBJ1-1; 10 bases are shared with TRBD1. CDR1 MNHEY and CDR2 SMNVEV come from the germline V gene (reference sequence). After removal of 0 bases from V and 7 bases from J, the junction contained 5 bases not matched to a gene. The CDR3 covers 15 residues. The CDR3 here is CASSLSGTGVGEAFF. The DNA for the CDR3 is TGTGCCAGCAGTTTATCTGGGACAGGGGTGGGTGAAGCTTTCTTT.

The chain uses TRBV7-9 and TRBJ1-4, with TRBD1 matching 7 bases. This CDR3 contains 15 residues. V was clipped by 0 bases and J by 8 bases; unmatched bases: 6. Germline lookup yields CDR1 SEHNR and CDR2 FQNEAQ (reference sequence). The CDR3 region is CASSLAEGAGEKLFF. The CDR3 nucleotides read TGTGCCAGCAGCTTAGCGGAGGGGGCAGGCGAAAAACTGTTTTTT.

The V call is TRBV6-1, the J call TRBJ2-3; 9 nucleotides line up with TRBD2. The V gene's germline CDR1 is MNHNS and CDR2 SASEGT. Trimming at V came to 2 bases and at J to 4 bases, leaving 4 bases not matched to a gene. The CDR3 runs to 15 residues. Written as DNA, the CDR3 is TGTGCCAGCAGTGAAAGTAGCGGGAGCTCAGATACGCAGTATTTT. It encodes CASSESSGSSDTQYF.